This T cell receptor (beta chain) was identified in a study of CD8+ T cells in alopecia areata. Study context: Treated patients were dosed with oral tofacitinib, taking 5 to 10 mg twice daily. Study-level findings and limits: There were also resident alphabeta T cells of normal skin sequenced in scalp samples. Expanded CD8+ clones among the top 100, and scalp clonality, were significantly decreased by tofacitinib.

V lost 2 bases and J lost 1, with 9 bases in between. The CDR3 covers 14 residues. CDR1 is SGHRS, CDR2 YFSETQ, per germline. Regarding treatment: oral pan-JAK inhibitor, 5-10 mg twice daily. Comments on this clone: Antigen specificity is unknown.

It was cDNA, reverse transcribed from extracted RNA, that served as the sequencing template. Measured with immunoSEQ multiplex PCR; TCRdb has only the in-frame clones, and not every one. This table holds 200,000 to 250,000 clones, under 75% found once. The V call is TRBV5-1, the J call TRBJ2-5, with a possible D match to TRBD1 (6 bases). This specimen was CD4+ T cells sorted from blood, taken at week 4, from a patient treated with tofacitinib. The sequence was obtained from a human donor with alopecia areata. For the CDR3, the DNA is TGCGCCAGCAGCTTCGGACAGTTCCAAGAGACCCAGTACTTC. It encodes CASSFGQFQETQYF. Variable domain in full (rest from reference TRBV5-1 and TRBJ2-5): KAGVTQTPRYLIKTRGQQVTLSCSPISGHRSVSWYQQTPGQGLQFLFEYFSETQRNKGNFPGRFSGRQFSNSRSEMNVSTLELGDSALYLCASSFGQFQETQYFGPGTRLLVL.